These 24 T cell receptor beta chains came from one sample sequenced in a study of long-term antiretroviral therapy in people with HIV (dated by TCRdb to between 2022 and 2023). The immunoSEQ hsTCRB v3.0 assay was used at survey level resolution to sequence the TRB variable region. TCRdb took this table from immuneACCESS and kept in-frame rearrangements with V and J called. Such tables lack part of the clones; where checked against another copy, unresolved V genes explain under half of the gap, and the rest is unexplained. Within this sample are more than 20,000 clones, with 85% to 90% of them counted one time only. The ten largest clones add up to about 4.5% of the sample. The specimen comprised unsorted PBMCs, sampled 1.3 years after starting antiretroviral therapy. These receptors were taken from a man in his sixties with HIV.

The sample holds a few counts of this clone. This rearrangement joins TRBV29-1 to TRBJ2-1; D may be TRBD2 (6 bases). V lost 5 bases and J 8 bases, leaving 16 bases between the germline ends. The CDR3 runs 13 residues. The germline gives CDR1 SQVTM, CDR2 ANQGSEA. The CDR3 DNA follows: TGCAGCGTTCACCGTAGCGGAGGGGATGAGCAGTTCTTC. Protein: CSVHRSGGDEQFF.

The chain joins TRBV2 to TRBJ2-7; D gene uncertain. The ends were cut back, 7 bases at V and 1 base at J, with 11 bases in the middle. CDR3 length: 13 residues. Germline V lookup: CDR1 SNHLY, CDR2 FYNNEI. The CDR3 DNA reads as TGTGCCAGCACTGCGACTCCGTCCTACGAGCAGTACTTC. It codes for CASTATPSYEQYF.

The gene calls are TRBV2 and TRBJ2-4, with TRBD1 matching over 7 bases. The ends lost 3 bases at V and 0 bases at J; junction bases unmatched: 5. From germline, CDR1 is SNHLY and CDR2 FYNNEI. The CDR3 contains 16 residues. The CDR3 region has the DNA TGTGCCAGCAGTGAGGTACAGGGGCTAGCCAAAAACATTCAGTACTTC. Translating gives CASSEVQGLAKNIQYF.

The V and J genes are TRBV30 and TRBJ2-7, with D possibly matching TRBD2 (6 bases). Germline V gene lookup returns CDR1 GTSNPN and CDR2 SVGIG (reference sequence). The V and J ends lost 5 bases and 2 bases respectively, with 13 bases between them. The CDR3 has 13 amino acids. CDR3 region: CAWCHSGTYEQYF. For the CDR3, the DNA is TGTGCCTGGTGTCATAGCGGTACCTACGAGCAGTACTTC.

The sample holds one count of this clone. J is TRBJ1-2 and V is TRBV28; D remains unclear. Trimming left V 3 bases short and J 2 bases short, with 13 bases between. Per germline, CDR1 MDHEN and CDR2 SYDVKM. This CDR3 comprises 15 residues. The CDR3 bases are TGTGCCAGCAGTTTTCATCGAGTTCGAAACTATGGCTACACCTTC. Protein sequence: CASSFHRVRNYGYTF.

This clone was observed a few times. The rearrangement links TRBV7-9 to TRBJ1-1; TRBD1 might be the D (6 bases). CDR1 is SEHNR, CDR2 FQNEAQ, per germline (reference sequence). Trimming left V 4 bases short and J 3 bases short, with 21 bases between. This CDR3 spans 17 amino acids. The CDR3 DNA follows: TGTGCCAGCAGCTCCCTCGATGTTGGGACATATGACACTGAAGCTTTCTTT. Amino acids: CASSSLDVGTYDTEAFF.

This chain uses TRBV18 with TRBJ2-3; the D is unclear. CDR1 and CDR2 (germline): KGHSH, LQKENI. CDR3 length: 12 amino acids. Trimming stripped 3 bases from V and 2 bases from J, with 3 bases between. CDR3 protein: CASSPYTDTQYF. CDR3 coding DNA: TGTGCCAGCTCACCCTACACAGATACGCAGTATTTT.

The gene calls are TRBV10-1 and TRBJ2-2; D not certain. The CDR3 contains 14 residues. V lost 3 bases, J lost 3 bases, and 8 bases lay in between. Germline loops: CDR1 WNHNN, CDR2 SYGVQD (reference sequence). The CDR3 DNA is TGCGCCAGCAGTGACTTAACCGACACCGGGGAGCTGTTTTTT. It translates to CASSDLTDTGELFF.

The CDR3 DNA follows: TGTGCCAGCAGCTTAGTTAGCAGGGGGATCGGTCAGCCCCAGCATTTT. This encodes CASSLVSRGIGQPQHF. This chain uses TRBV7-2 with TRBJ1-5; 7 bases are a match to TRBD1. Per the germline V gene, CDR1 is SGHTA and CDR2 is FQGNSA. Trimming at V came to 1 base and at J to 6 bases, leaving 9 bases not matched to a gene. This CDR3 is 16 amino acids long.

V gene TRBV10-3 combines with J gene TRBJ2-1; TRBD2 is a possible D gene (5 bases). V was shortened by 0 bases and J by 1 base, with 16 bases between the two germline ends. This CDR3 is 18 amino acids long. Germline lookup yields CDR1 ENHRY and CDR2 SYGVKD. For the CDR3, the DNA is TGTGCCATCAGTGAGTCCTTTCCGGGGAAAGTGTCCTACAATGAGCAGTTCTTC. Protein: CAISESFPGKVSYNEQFF.

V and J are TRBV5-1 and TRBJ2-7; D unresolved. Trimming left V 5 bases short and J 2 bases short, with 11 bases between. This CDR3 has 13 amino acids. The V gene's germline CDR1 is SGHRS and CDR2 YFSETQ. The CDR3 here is CASRLRATYEQYF. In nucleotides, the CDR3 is TGCGCCAGCAGGCTTAGGGCCACCTACGAGCAGTACTTC.

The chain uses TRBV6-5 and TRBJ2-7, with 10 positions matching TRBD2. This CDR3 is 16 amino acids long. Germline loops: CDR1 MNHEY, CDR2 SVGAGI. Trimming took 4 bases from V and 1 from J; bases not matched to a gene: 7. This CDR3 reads CASSSHLAGVSYEQYF. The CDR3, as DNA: TGTGCCAGCAGTTCCCATCTAGCGGGAGTTTCCTACGAGCAGTACTTC.

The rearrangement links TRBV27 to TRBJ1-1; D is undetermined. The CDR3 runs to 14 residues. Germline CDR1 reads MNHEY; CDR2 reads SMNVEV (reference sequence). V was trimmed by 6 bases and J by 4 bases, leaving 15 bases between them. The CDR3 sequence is CASRLNRATTEAFF. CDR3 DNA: TGTGCCAGCAGACTAAACCGGGCTACCACTGAAGCTTTCTTT.

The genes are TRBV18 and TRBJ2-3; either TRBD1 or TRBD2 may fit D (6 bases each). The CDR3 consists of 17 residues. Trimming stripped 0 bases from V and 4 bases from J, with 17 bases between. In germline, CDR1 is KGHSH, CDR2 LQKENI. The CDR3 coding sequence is TGTGCCAGCTCACCACCCTGGGGGGCCAAGGGTCCAGATACGCAGTATTTT. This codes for CASSPPWGAKGPDTQYF.

CDR3 DNA: TGCAGCGTCACCACTAGCGGCACCTACAATGAGCAGTTCTTC. Its translation is CSVTTSGTYNEQFF. The rearrangement uses TRBV29-1 and TRBJ2-1; 8 bases match TRBD2. V was pared by 6 bases and J by 2 bases, with 6 bases of the junction left unmatched. Germline CDR1 and CDR2: SQVTM and ANQGSEA. The CDR3 runs to 14 residues.

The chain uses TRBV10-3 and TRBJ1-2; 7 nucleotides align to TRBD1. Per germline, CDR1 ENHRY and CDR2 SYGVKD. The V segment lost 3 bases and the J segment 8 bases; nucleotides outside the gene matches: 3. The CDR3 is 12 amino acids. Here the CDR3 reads CAISDRGEGYTF. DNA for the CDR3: TGTGCCATCAGTGACAGGGGGGAAGGCTACACCTTC.

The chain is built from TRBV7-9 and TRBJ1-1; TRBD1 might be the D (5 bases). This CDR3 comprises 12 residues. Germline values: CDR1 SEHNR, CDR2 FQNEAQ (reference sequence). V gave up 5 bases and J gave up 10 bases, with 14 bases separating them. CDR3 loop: CASSPQGEVAFF. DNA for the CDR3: TGTGCCAGCAGCCCTCAGGGTGAAGTAGCTTTCTTT. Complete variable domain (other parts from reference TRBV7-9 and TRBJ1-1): DTGVSQNPRHKITKRGQNVTFRCDPISEHNRLYWYRQTLGQGPEFLTYFQNEAQLEKSRLLSDRFSAERPKGSFSTLEIQRTEQGDSAMYLCASSPQGEVAFFGQGTRLTVV.

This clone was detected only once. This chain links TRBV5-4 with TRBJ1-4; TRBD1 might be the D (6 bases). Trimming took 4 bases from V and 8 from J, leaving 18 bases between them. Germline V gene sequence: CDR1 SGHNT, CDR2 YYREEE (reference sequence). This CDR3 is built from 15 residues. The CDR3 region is CASSPELGANEKLFF. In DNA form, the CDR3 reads TGTGCCAGCAGCCCCGAGCTGGGGGCGAACGAAAAACTGTTTTTT.

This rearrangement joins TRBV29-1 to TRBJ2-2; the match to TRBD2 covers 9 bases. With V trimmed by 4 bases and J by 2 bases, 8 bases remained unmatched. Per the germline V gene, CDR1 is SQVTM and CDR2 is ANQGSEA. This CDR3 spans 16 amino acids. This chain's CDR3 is CSVGGSGRYNTGELFF. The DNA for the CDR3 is TGCAGCGTTGGAGGTAGCGGGAGATACAACACCGGGGAGCTGTTTTTT.

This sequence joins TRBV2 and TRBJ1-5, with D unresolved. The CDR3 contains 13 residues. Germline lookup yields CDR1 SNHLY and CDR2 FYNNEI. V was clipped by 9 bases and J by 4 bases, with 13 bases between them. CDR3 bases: TGTGCCAGTAGAGGGCAGCGGAATCAGCCCCAGCATTTT. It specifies CASRGQRNQPQHF.

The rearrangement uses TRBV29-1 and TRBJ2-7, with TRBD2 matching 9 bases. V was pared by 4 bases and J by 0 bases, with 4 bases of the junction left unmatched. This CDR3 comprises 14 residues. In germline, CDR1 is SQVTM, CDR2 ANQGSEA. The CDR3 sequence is CSVVTSGFSYEQYF. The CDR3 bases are TGCAGCGTTGTGACTAGCGGCTTCTCCTACGAGCAGTACTTC.

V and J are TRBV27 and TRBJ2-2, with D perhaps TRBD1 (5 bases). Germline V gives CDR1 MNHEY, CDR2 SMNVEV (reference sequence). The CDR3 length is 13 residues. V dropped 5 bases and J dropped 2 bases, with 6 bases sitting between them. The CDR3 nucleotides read TGTGCCAGCAGTCGGACAAACACCGGGGAGCTGTTTTTT. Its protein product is CASSRTNTGELFF.

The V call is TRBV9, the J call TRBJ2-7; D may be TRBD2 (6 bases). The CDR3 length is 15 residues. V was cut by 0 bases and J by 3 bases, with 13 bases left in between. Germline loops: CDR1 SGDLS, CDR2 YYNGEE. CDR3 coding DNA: TGTGCCAGCAGCGTAGCCGGAGGGGTAGACTACGAGCAGTACTTC. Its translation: CASSVAGGVDYEQYF.

CDR3 residues: CASSLGTSTDTQYF. The DNA for the CDR3 is TGCGCCAGCAGCCTGGGGACTAGCACAGATACGCAGTATTTT. The V and J genes are TRBV5-1 and TRBJ2-3; possibly TRBD2 for D (6 bases). V lost 4 bases to trimming and J lost 0 bases, with 9 bases between them. This CDR3 has 14 amino acids. Germline values: CDR1 SGHRS, CDR2 YFSETQ.